The 27 T cell receptor beta chains in this list originate from one sample, sequenced in a study of Ad26.COV2.S vaccination and SARS-CoV-2 variants. Sequenced by immunoSEQ multiplex PCR; TCRdb stores in-frame clones only, minus some. The data show over 110,000 clones, just over 85% seen once. The source material was peripheral blood, sampled after recovery from COVID-19. The receptors here all came from a human donor who had recovered from COVID-19.

The chain uses TRBV7-9 and TRBJ2-1; D possibly corresponds to TRBD1 (6 bases). The CDR3 length is 15 residues. Germline V gene data show CDR1 as SEHNR and CDR2 as FQNEAQ (reference sequence). The V and J ends lost 6 bases and 0 bases respectively, with 12 bases between them. CDR3 residues: CASRPTGISYNEQFF. In nucleotides, the CDR3 is TGTGCCAGCAGGCCCACAGGGATCTCCTACAATGAGCAGTTCTTC.

The chain carries TRBV6-1 and TRBJ1-5, with D unclear. This CDR3 has 12 residues. Looked up from germline, CDR1 is MNHNS and CDR2 is SASEGT. V lost 3 bases and J lost 9, with 9 bases in between. The CDR3, as DNA: TGTGCCAGCAGTGAGGGTACCGGGCCCCAGCATTTT. This gives the protein CASSEGTGPQHF.

For this clone: Within the sample, other DNA sequences also encode this same CDR3. The chain carries TRBV18 and TRBJ1-1; D unresolved. The CDR3 runs to 13 residues. The V and J ends lost 2 bases and 1 base respectively, with 5 bases between them. Per the germline V gene, CDR1 is KGHSH and CDR2 is LQKENI. The CDR3 reads CASSPGQNTEAFF. CDR3 nucleotides: TGTGCCAGCTCACCAGGGCAGAACACTGAAGCTTTCTTT. Complete variable domain (other parts from reference TRBV18 and TRBJ1-1): NAGVMQNPRHLVRRRGQEARLRCSPMKGHSHVYWYRQLPEEGLKFMVYLQKENIIDESGMPKERFSAEFPKEGPSILRIQQVVRGDSAAYFCASSPGQNTEAFFGQGTRLTVV.

The chain links TRBV5-1 to TRBJ1-2; D is uncertain. Germline V gene lookup returns CDR1 SGHRS and CDR2 YFSETQ. The CDR3 contains 14 residues. V was pared by 1 base and J by 0 bases, with 7 bases between. CDR3 sequence reads: CASSLQGANYGYTF. CDR3 bases: TGCGCCAGCAGCTTGCAAGGAGCTAACTATGGCTACACCTTC.

The DNA for the CDR3 is TGTGCCAGCAGTTACTCGCCGGGATTGAACACTGAAGCTTTCTTT. It is translated as CASSYSPGLNTEAFF. The chain joins TRBV6-6 to TRBJ1-1; D is unresolved. Germline CDR1 is MNHNY and CDR2 is SVGAGI (reference sequence). This CDR3 comprises 15 residues. V was trimmed by 0 bases and J by 0 bases, leaving 8 bases between them.

This clone was seen once. The gene calls are TRBV6-5 and TRBJ1-2, with 9 bases lining up with TRBD1. Germline V lookup: CDR1 MNHEY, CDR2 SVGAGI. This CDR3 spans 14 amino acids. The junction had 5 bases not matched to a gene; V was cut back by 2 bases and J by 7 bases. Here the CDR3 DNA reads TGTGCCAGCAGTTACCTCGTACAGGGGGCTGGCTACACCTTC. Protein product: CASSYLVQGAGYTF.

J is TRBJ2-1 and V is TRBV12-3 or TRBV12-4; no firm D call. This CDR3 has 12 residues. The ends were cut back, 8 bases at V and 3 bases at J, with 8 bases in the middle. Here the CDR3 reads CASSSIYNEQFF. Here the CDR3 DNA reads TGTGCCAGCTCTTCTATCTACAATGAGCAGTTCTTC.

The chain couples TRBV6-5 to TRBJ2-2; no reliable D call. Germline values: CDR1 MNHEY, CDR2 SVGAGI. This CDR3 region has 14 residues. V was clipped by 2 bases and J by 5 bases, with 9 bases between them. CDR3 in amino acids: CASSYAEMTGELFF. In DNA form, the CDR3 reads TGTGCCAGCAGTTACGCCGAGATGACCGGGGAGCTGTTTTTT.

The count of this clone is one. The rearrangement uses TRBV28 and TRBJ2-1; tentative D call: TRBD1 (6 bases). Trimming pared 8 bases from V and 6 bases from J, leaving 29 bases between. Germline V gene data show CDR1 as MDHEN and CDR2 as SYDVKM. There are 18 residues in the CDR3. The CDR3 nucleotides are TGTGCCAGCCCTAGGTATTTGACAGGCCCCCCCGTCGGCAATGAGCAGTTCTTC. Amino acid sequence: CASPRYLTGPPVGNEQFF.

In its sample, this clone was seen once. V is TRBV28 and J is TRBJ1-5; TRBD1 matches at 9 bases. The length of the CDR3 is 16 residues. The junction had 9 bases not matched to a gene; V was cut back by 8 bases and J by 1 base. Germline V CDR1 and CDR2: MDHEN, SYDVKM. The CDR3 bases are TGTGCCAGCTACTCCCTGACAGGGGGGAGCAATCAGCCCCAGCATTTT. Amino acid sequence: CASYSLTGGSNQPQHF. The full variable domain, with the rest looked up from reference TRBV28 and TRBJ1-5, is DVKVTQSSRYLVKRTGEKVFLECVQDMDHENMFWYRQDPGLGLRLIYFSYDVKMKEKGDIPEGYSVSREKKERFSLILESASTNQTSMYLCASYSLTGGSNQPQHFGDGTRLSIL.

The V and J genes are TRBV6-2 or TRBV6-3 and TRBJ2-7; D may match TRBD1 or TRBD2 (5 bases each). This CDR3 has 14 residues. Germline CDR1 and CDR2: MNHEY and SVGEGT. V was trimmed by 0 bases and J by 6 bases, leaving 12 bases between them. The CDR3 loop reads CASSYSLAGGEQYF. Here the CDR3 DNA reads TGTGCCAGCAGTTACTCCTTAGCTGGGGGCGAGCAGTACTTC.

V usage is TRBV7-8 and J usage is TRBJ1-2; the match to TRBD1 covers 11 bases. V lost 5 bases, J lost 3 bases, and 5 bases stayed unmatched. CDR3 size: 15 residues. The germline V gene has CDR1 SGHVS and CDR2 FQNEAQ. The DNA for the CDR3 is TGTGCCAGCAGCCGAAGGGGACAGGGGGACTATGGCTACACCTTC. It translates to CASSRRGQGDYGYTF.

This clone was seen a few times. The chain has TRBV28 and TRBJ2-5; D unclear. The CDR3 has 12 residues. V lost 5 bases and J 5 bases, leaving 9 bases between the germline ends. Germline V CDR1 and CDR2: MDHEN, SYDVKM. The CDR3 loop is CASSQTRETQYF. The CDR3 DNA follows: TGTGCCAGCAGTCAGACTCGGGAGACCCAGTACTTC.

The rearrangement uses TRBV10-1 and TRBJ2-5, with D maybe TRBD1 (6 bases). There are 11 residues in the CDR3. The V gene's germline CDR1 is WNHNN and CDR2 SYGVQD (reference sequence). With 11 bases removed from V and 4 bases from J, the gap between germline ends came to 11 bases. The CDR3 loop reads CAGVGGETQYF. The CDR3 nucleotides are TGCGCCGGAGTAGGGGGAGAGACCCAGTACTTC.

This chain links TRBV9 with TRBJ2-2; 7 bases are a match to TRBD2. The CDR3 runs to 15 residues. Looked up from germline, CDR1 is SGDLS and CDR2 is YYNGEE. Germline trimming cut 5 bases from V and 3 bases from J; bases unmatched to any gene: 7. The DNA for the CDR3 is TGTGCCAGCAGATTGACGGGGGGTCACACCGGGGAGCTGTTTTTT. It encodes CASRLTGGHTGELFF.

The rearrangement uses TRBV5-1 and TRBJ2-3; tentatively, D is TRBD1 (5 bases). There are 15 residues in the CDR3. V gave up 4 bases and J gave up 1 base, with 13 bases separating them. Germline V gene lookup returns CDR1 SGHRS and CDR2 YFSETQ. The CDR3 sequence is CASSKTVSGTDTQYF. The CDR3 coding sequence is TGCGCCAGCAGCAAGACAGTTTCTGGCACAGATACGCAGTATTTT.

The V gene is TRBV7-2, the J gene TRBJ2-5, with D possibly TRBD2 on 6 matching bases. This CDR3 has 15 residues. Between the trimmed V and J ends, which lost 5 bases and 2 bases, there was a span of 15 bases. Germline V lookup: CDR1 SGHTA, CDR2 FQGNSA. The CDR3 DNA follows: TGTGCCAGCAGCCCGTCCCGGCGGGGACAAGAGACCCAGTACTTC. Translated, it gives CASSPSRRGQETQYF. Based on the CDR3 plus reference TRBV7-2 and TRBJ2-5, the full variable domain is GAGVSQSPSNKVTEKGKDVELRCDPISGHTALYWYRQSLGQGLEFLIYFQGNSAPDKSGLPSDRFSAERTGGSVSTLTIQRTQQEDSAVYLCASSPSRRGQETQYFGPGTRLLVL.

The rearrangement joins TRBV9 to TRBJ2-2; TRBD1 might be the D (6 bases). The germline gives CDR1 SGDLS, CDR2 YYNGEE. The CDR3 covers 14 residues. Trimming left V 3 bases short and J 3 bases short, with 9 bases between. Here the CDR3 reads CASSDQGYTGELFF. The CDR3 DNA is TGTGCCAGCAGCGACCAGGGGTACACCGGGGAGCTGTTTTTT.

The chain couples TRBV6-5 to TRBJ1-1; 12 nucleotides match TRBD1. After removal of 4 bases from V and 8 bases from J, the junction contained 11 bases not matched to a gene. From germline, CDR1 is MNHEY and CDR2 SVGAGI. This CDR3 comprises 16 residues. Here the CDR3 DNA reads TGTGCCAGCAGTTTCCGGGACAGGGGGCTTAAAAGGGAAGCTTTCTTT. It translates to CASSFRDRGLKREAFF.

The chain carries TRBV5-6 and TRBJ2-7; D is undetermined. The CDR3 totals 14 residues. Germline loops: CDR1 SGHDT, CDR2 YYEEEE. V lost 0 bases, J lost 6 bases, and 13 bases lay in between. CDR3 nucleotides: TGTGCCAGCAGCTTGGCCCTGAGCTGGGGCGAGCAGTACTTC. Protein: CASSLALSWGEQYF. The variable domain in full, completed from reference TRBV5-6 and TRBJ2-7, reads DAGVTQSPTHLIKTRGQQVTLRCSPKSGHDTVSWYQQALGQGPQFIFQYYEEEERQRGNFPDRFSGHQFPNYSSELNVNALLLGDSALYLCASSLALSWGEQYFGPGTRLTVT.

This chain links TRBV9 with TRBJ1-1; 7 bases agree with TRBD1. CDR1 and CDR2 from the germline V gene are SGDLS and YYNGEE. The CDR3 has 15 residues. Trimming removed 10 bases from V and 4 bases from J; junction bases left unmatched: 16. The CDR3 DNA reads TGTGCCTTATACGGACAGGCCAAGAGGTCCACTGAAGCTTTCTTT. Protein: CALYGQAKRSTEAFF.

This chain connects TRBV5-1 to TRBJ2-1, with TRBD2 identical over 8 bases. Germline V gene data show CDR1 as SGHRS and CDR2 as YFSETQ. The V segment lost 6 bases and the J segment 5 bases; nucleotides outside the gene matches: 4. This CDR3 contains 13 residues. The CDR3 DNA is TGCGCCAGCAAGTCTAGCGGGCACAATGAGCAGTTCTTC. Protein product: CASKSSGHNEQFF.

This rearrangement joins TRBV19 to TRBJ2-2, with 11 bases matching TRBD1. Germline-derived CDR1 and CDR2 are LNHDA and SQIVND (reference sequence). This CDR3 comprises 15 residues. V shed 10 bases and J 4 bases; nucleotides not matched to a gene: 8. CDR3 loop: CATADRGRSTGELFF. CDR3 bases: TGTGCCACCGCGGACAGGGGGCGGAGCACCGGGGAGCTGTTTTTT.

V is TRBV5-6 and J is TRBJ1-2; D gene ambiguous. Germline assignment: CDR1 SGHDT and CDR2 YYEEEE. The CDR3 has 14 amino acids. Between the trimmed V and J ends, which lost 2 bases and 2 bases, there was a span of 10 bases. In DNA, the CDR3 is TGTGCCAGCAGCTTTGAAGCTTGGAACTATGGCTACACCTTC. This encodes CASSFEAWNYGYTF.

This chain links TRBV18 with TRBJ1-2, with TRBD1 as a possible D gene (6 bases). The CDR3 has 14 amino acids. Germline lookup yields CDR1 KGHSH and CDR2 LQKENI. Trimming took 2 bases from V and 3 from J, leaving 10 bases between them. CDR3 protein: CASSPAGQDYGYTF. In nucleotides, the CDR3 is TGTGCCAGCTCACCAGCGGGACAAGACTATGGCTACACCTTC.

The chain has TRBV2 and TRBJ2-5, with 8 positions matching TRBD1. V dropped 6 bases and J dropped 4; count of bases not matched to a gene: 16. Germline loops: CDR1 SNHLY, CDR2 FYNNEI. The CDR3 contains 17 residues. The CDR3: CASSLGGQGGFGETQYF. The CDR3 DNA reads TGTGCCAGCAGCCTAGGAGGACAGGGAGGTTTTGGAGAGACCCAGTACTTC.

This chain uses TRBV7-9 with TRBJ2-1; TRBD1 is a possible D gene (6 bases). Trimming took 6 bases from V and 8 from J, leaving 14 bases between them. There are 13 residues in the CDR3. Per germline, CDR1 SEHNR and CDR2 FQNEAQ (reference sequence). The CDR3 is CASRIGTPDEQFF. Here the CDR3 DNA reads TGTGCCAGCAGGATAGGGACACCCGATGAGCAGTTCTTC. The entire variable domain, with the rest obtained from reference TRBV7-9 and TRBJ2-1, is as follows: DTGVSQNPRHKITKRGQNVTFRCDPISEHNRLYWYRQTLGQGPEFLTYFQNEAQLEKSRLLSDRFSAERPKGSFSTLEIQRTEQGDSAMYLCASRIGTPDEQFFGPGTRLTVL.